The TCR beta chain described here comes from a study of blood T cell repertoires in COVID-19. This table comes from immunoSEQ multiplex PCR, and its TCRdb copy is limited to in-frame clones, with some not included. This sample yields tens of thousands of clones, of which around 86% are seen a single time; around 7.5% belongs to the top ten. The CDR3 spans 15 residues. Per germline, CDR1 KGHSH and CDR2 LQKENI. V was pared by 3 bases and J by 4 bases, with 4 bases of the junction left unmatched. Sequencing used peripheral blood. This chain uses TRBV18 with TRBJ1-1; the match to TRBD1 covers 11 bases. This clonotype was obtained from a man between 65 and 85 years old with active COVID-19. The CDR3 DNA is TGTGCCAGCTCACCCCAGGGACAGGGGGGCACTGAAGCTTTCTTT. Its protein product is CASSPQGQGGTEAFF.